What follows are 27 T cell receptor beta chains derived from one specimen sequenced in a study of blood T cell repertoires in COVID-19. TCRdb's copy holds only in-frame clones and misses some; the assay was immunoSEQ multiplex PCR. Of 430,000 or so clones in the sample, around 89% are singletons; the top ten hold less than 2%. The sequenced material came from PBMCs or T cells enriched from blood (not recorded which). The receptors derive from a woman aged 40-49 years who had recovered from COVID-19.

V is TRBV5-1 and J is TRBJ1-1, with 12 bases identical to TRBD1. Trimming cost V 7 bases and J 5 bases; bases outside gene matches: 3. Germline V gives CDR1 SGHRS, CDR2 YFSETQ. CDR3 length: 13 residues. The CDR3, as DNA: TGCGCCAGCTCGGGACAGGGGGCTACTGAAGCTTTCTTT. Encoded protein: CASSGQGATEAFF. Based on the CDR3 plus reference TRBV5-1 and TRBJ1-1, the full variable domain is KAGVTQTPRYLIKTRGQQVTLSCSPISGHRSVSWYQQTPGQGLQFLFEYFSETQRNKGNFPGRFSGRQFSNSRSEMNVSTLELGDSALYLCASSGQGATEAFFGQGTRLTVV.

The rearrangement joins TRBV4-3 to TRBJ2-1, with D perhaps matching TRBD2 (5 bases). Trimming left V 5 bases short and J 0 bases short, with 17 bases between. The CDR3 totals 17 residues. CDR1 and CDR2 from the germline V gene are LGHNA and YSLEER. CDR3 nucleotide sequence: TGCGCCAGCAGCGAACGTTTGACTACCCTCTCCTACAATGAGCAGTTCTTC. Translating gives CASSERLTTLSYNEQFF.

The chain links TRBV7-6 to TRBJ2-1, with D possibly TRBD2 on 6 matching bases. Germline CDR1 reads SGHVS; CDR2 reads FNYEAQ. The CDR3 runs 14 residues. Trimming took 2 bases from V and 7 from J, leaving 12 bases between them. The CDR3 sequence is CASSLYGSENEQFF. DNA of the CDR3: TGTGCCAGCAGCTTATACGGGAGTGAGAATGAGCAGTTCTTC.

V and J are TRBV13 and TRBJ2-2, with TRBD2 as a possible D gene (5 bases). Looked up from germline, CDR1 is PRHDT and CDR2 is FYEKMQ (reference sequence). V lost 5 bases and J 4 bases, leaving 8 bases between the germline ends. The CDR3 spans 13 residues. The CDR3 coding sequence is TGTGCCAGCAGCCGGACTGTCACCGGGGAGCTGTTTTTT. It is translated as CASSRTVTGELFF.

This clone came up once. In DNA form, the CDR3 reads TGTGCCAGCAGTAGCCCGGCCAGGGGGACTGAAGCTTTCTTT. Protein sequence: CASSSPARGTEAFF. The genes are TRBV27 and TRBJ1-1; TRBD1 aligns across 7 bases. The CDR3 covers 14 residues. CDR1 is MNHEY and CDR2 is SMNVEV in the germline V gene (reference sequence). V was clipped by 5 bases and J by 5 bases; unmatched bases: 8.

The genes are TRBV24-1 and TRBJ2-3, with D possibly matching TRBD1 (5 bases). The ends were cut back, 4 bases at V and 3 bases at J, with 10 bases in the middle. From germline, CDR1 is KGHDR and CDR2 SFDVKD. This CDR3 is 14 amino acids long. Here the CDR3 DNA reads TGTGCCACCAGTGACCCGACAGCAACAGATACGCAGTATTTT. This codes for CATSDPTATDTQYF.

This rearrangement joins TRBV5-6 to TRBJ1-1; D gene uncertain. V was cut by 0 bases and J by 6 bases, with 9 bases left in between. Germline-derived CDR1 and CDR2 are SGHDT and YYEEEE. The CDR3 is 13 residues long. The DNA of the CDR3 is TGTGCCAGCAGCTTGGTCCATGGCTCTGAAGCTTTCTTT. This codes for CASSLVHGSEAFF.

V is TRBV19 and J is TRBJ2-7, with 10 bases fitting TRBD2. Per germline, CDR1 LNHDA and CDR2 SQIVND (reference sequence). This CDR3 contains 17 residues. The V and J ends lost 6 bases and 0 bases, in that order; junction bases with no gene match: 11. The CDR3 DNA is TGTGCCAGTAGCCCATCTAGCGGGAGTGGAAGCTCCTACGAGCAGTACTTC. Protein product: CASSPSSGSGSSYEQYF.

As to this clone: The same CDR3 also results from other DNA sequences found in this sample. This chain uses TRBV12-3 or TRBV12-4 with TRBJ2-7, with D unresolved. The CDR3 consists of 12 residues. Between the trimmed V and J ends, which lost 3 bases and 4 bases, there was a span of 7 bases. DNA of the CDR3: TGTGCCAGCAGTTTTGTTAGTTACGAGCAGTACTTC. The encoded protein is CASSFVSYEQYF.

This chain links TRBV7-2 with TRBJ1-6, with TRBD1 matching over 11 bases. This CDR3 has 15 amino acids. CDR1 and CDR2 (germline): SGHTA, FQGNSA. V shed 5 bases and J 16 bases; nucleotides not matched to a gene: 13. CDR3 region: CASSLLPGQGVFLHF. DNA for the CDR3: TGTGCCAGCAGCCTACTACCGGGACAGGGGGTATTTCTCCACTTT.

V usage is TRBV6-5 and J usage is TRBJ1-5; 7 bases line up with TRBD1. With V trimmed by 5 bases and J by 5 bases, 3 bases remained unmatched. CDR1 and CDR2 from the germline V gene are MNHEY and SVGAGI. This CDR3 contains 13 residues. CDR3 bases: TGTGCCAGCAGTCGCAGGGGGGATCAGCCCCAGCATTTT. This sequence encodes CASSRRGDQPQHF.

This clone was seen a single time. The chain uses TRBV10-3 and TRBJ1-1; 10 nucleotides agree with TRBD1. The CDR3 has 17 residues. The germline V gene encodes CDR1 ENHRY and CDR2 SYGVKD. V was pared by 5 bases and J by 3 bases, with 12 bases of the junction left unmatched. As DNA, the CDR3 is TGTGCCATCAGTTTAGGGACAGGGGAGGCGGGGTACACTGAAGCTTTCTTT. It specifies CAISLGTGEAGYTEAFF.

The genes are TRBV9 and TRBJ1-6, with D perhaps TRBD1 (6 bases). Deletions cut 4 bases from V and 0 bases from J, with 14 bases between. There are 17 residues in the CDR3. Looked up from germline, CDR1 is SGDLS and CDR2 is YYNGEE. The CDR3 DNA reads TGTGCCAGCAGCACAGGGCACGGAGGCTCCTATAATTCACCCCTCCACTTT. Its translation: CASSTGHGGSYNSPLHF.

The genes are TRBV13 and TRBJ2-2; the D gene is possibly TRBD2 (6 bases). With 0 bases removed from V and 7 bases from J, the gap between germline ends came to 9 bases. The CDR3 is 14 amino acids. Germline V lookup: CDR1 PRHDT, CDR2 FYEKMQ (reference sequence). The CDR3 reads CASSLGARDGELFF. DNA of the CDR3: TGTGCCAGCAGCTTAGGGGCGCGGGACGGGGAGCTGTTTTTT.

This rearrangement joins TRBV30 to TRBJ2-7; tentatively, D is TRBD2 (6 bases). Germline loops: CDR1 GTSNPN, CDR2 SVGIG (reference sequence). The CDR3 has 14 residues. The ends were cut back, 0 bases at V and 0 bases at J, with 9 bases in the middle. This CDR3 is CAWSVGGSSYEQYF. CDR3 nucleotides: TGTGCCTGGAGTGTGGGGGGTAGCTCCTACGAGCAGTACTTC.

V and J are TRBV3-1 (or the pseudogene TRBV3-2) and TRBJ1-1; TRBD1 might be the D (6 bases). Germline CDR1 and CDR2: LGHDT and YNNKEL (reference sequence). The CDR3 is 15 residues long. V dropped 1 base and J dropped 6 bases, with 15 bases sitting between them. The CDR3 coding sequence is TGTGCCAGCAGCCAAGGGGCAGGGGTGGCCCCTGAAGCTTTCTTT. Residues: CASSQGAGVAPEAFF.

The chain joins TRBV15 to TRBJ2-3; 13 bases are shared with TRBD2. The CDR3 runs 16 residues. J was trimmed by 6 bases and V by 5 bases; bases with no gene match: 8. The germline V gene encodes CDR1 LNHNV and CDR2 YYDKDF (reference sequence). CDR3 sequence: CATSVTSGRAPDTQYF. The CDR3 nucleotides are TGTGCCACCAGCGTAACTAGCGGGAGGGCACCTGATACGCAGTATTTT.

The chain links TRBV6-2 or TRBV6-3 to TRBJ2-1, with D possibly matching TRBD2 (7 bases). V gave up 5 bases and J gave up 1 base, with 12 bases separating them. Germline CDR1 MNHEY, CDR2 SVGEGT. The length of the CDR3 is 15 residues. The CDR3 is CASSQAGASYNEQFF. The CDR3 nucleotides read TGTGCCAGCAGTCAGGCGGGGGCTTCCTACAATGAGCAGTTCTTC.

The gene calls are TRBV5-1 and TRBJ2-5; TRBD1 is a possible D gene (6 bases). The V and J ends lost 1 base and 4 bases respectively, with 17 bases between them. This CDR3 region has 16 residues. Germline V gene lookup returns CDR1 SGHRS and CDR2 YFSETQ. The CDR3 is CASSLRGRGTGETQYF. CDR3 nucleotide sequence: TGCGCCAGCAGCTTGAGGGGCAGGGGCACGGGAGAGACCCAGTACTTC. The whole variable domain, filled in from reference TRBV5-1 and TRBJ2-5, reads KAGVTQTPRYLIKTRGQQVTLSCSPISGHRSVSWYQQTPGQGLQFLFEYFSETQRNKGNFPGRFSGRQFSNSRSEMNVSTLELGDSALYLCASSLRGRGTGETQYFGPGTRLLVL.

The V gene is TRBV7-8, the J gene TRBJ2-7, with D perhaps matching TRBD2 (6 bases). CDR3 length: 16 residues. V was trimmed by 0 bases and J by 3 bases, leaving 15 bases between them. The germline V gene has CDR1 SGHVS and CDR2 FQNEAQ. The CDR3 spells CASSLAGSGTLYEQYF. CDR3 DNA: TGTGCCAGCAGCTTAGCGGGTAGCGGAACCCTCTACGAGCAGTACTTC.

The genes are TRBV29-1 and TRBJ2-3; TRBD2 might be the D (6 bases). V gave up 3 bases and J gave up 2 bases, with 12 bases separating them. The germline CDR1 and CDR2 sequences are SQVTM and ANQGSEA. This CDR3 has 14 amino acids. The CDR3 nucleotides are TGCAGCGTTGAGGGGTGGAGGGACACAGATACGCAGTATTTT. This codes for CSVEGWRDTDTQYF.

This chain's CDR3 is CASSVSGRTPGEQYF. CDR3 nucleotides: TGTGCCAGCAGCGTTAGCGGGAGGACCCCGGGGGAGCAGTACTTC. This chain links TRBV9 with TRBJ2-7, with TRBD2 matching over 10 bases. V lost 2 bases, J lost 7 bases, and 9 bases stayed unmatched. Germline CDR1 and CDR2: SGDLS and YYNGEE. The CDR3 loop spans 15 amino acids.

The rearrangement uses TRBV11-2 and TRBJ1-1; D is unclear. Germline CDR1 and CDR2: SGHAT and FQNNGV. The CDR3 has 12 residues. Trimming removed 5 bases from V and 11 bases from J, with 15 bases in between. The CDR3: CASSVSVLGAFF. For the CDR3, the DNA is TGTGCCAGCAGCGTTTCTGTCCTCGGGGCTTTCTTT.

The chain has TRBV4-1 and TRBJ1-1, with TRBD1 as a possible D gene (6 bases). CDR1 MGHRA and CDR2 YSYEKL come from the germline V gene. The V and J ends lost 6 bases and 3 bases respectively, with 11 bases between them. The CDR3 runs 13 residues. For the CDR3, the DNA is TGCGCCAGCAGTCGGCAGGGGTACACTGAAGCTTTCTTT. The encoded protein is CASSRQGYTEAFF.

The gene calls are TRBV5-1 and TRBJ2-7, with 7 positions matching TRBD1. Losses at the gene ends were 2 bases for V and 0 bases for J; bases not matched to a gene: 5. The CDR3 runs to 15 residues. The germline CDR1 and CDR2 sequences are SGHRS and YFSETQ. CDR3 sequence (DNA): TGCGCCAGCAGCTTTTTGACAGGGAGCTCCTACGAGCAGTACTTC. The encoded protein is CASSFLTGSSYEQYF.

Here the CDR3 reads CASSLGKGASYEQYF. CDR3 bases: TGCGCCAGCAGCTTAGGGAAAGGGGCTTCCTACGAGCAGTACTTC. The chain is built from TRBV5-1 and TRBJ2-7; the D gene is possibly TRBD1 (5 bases). Per the germline V gene, CDR1 is SGHRS and CDR2 is YFSETQ. Trimming pared 2 bases from V and 1 base from J, leaving 13 bases between. This CDR3 contains 15 residues.

This clone was seen more than once but under ten times. V and J are TRBV6-5 and TRBJ2-5, with D tentatively TRBD1 (5 bases). V lost 5 bases to trimming and J lost 3 bases, with 13 bases between them. There are 14 residues in the CDR3. CDR1 is MNHEY and CDR2 is SVGAGI in the germline V gene. The CDR3 region has the DNA TGTGCCAGCAGTCGTGCCGGACACGAAGAGACCCAGTACTTC. It is translated as CASSRAGHEETQYF.